These T cell receptor beta chains were read from a single sample in a study of cytomegalovirus exposure and HLA in healthy donors. The data were produced by immunoSEQ multiplex PCR, yet TCRdb's version contains in-frame clones alone and is incomplete. In all, the sample yields some 120,000 clones. The sequencing input was PBMCs. Source of these receptors: a man aged 25 to 45 in good health and CMV-seronegative. CDR3s leave out the opening cysteine and the closing phenylalanine or tryptophan.

cdr3_aa	v_call	j_call
ASTREWEHDEQF	TRBV5-4	TRBJ2-1
ASSFSGSNSEQY	TRBV7-9	TRBJ2-7
ASTEYETGYNEQF	TRBV2	TRBJ2-1
ASSPSLGTSGIPYEQY	TRBV28	TRBJ2-7
ASSLLTSGVSSYEQY	TRBV5-6	TRBJ2-7
ASSTPQYEQY	TRBV28	TRBJ2-7
ASSLGTIYEQY	TRBV11-2	TRBJ2-7
ASSFERGYEQY	TRBV11-2	TRBJ2-7
ASSVEGQGGEEQY	TRBV9	TRBJ2-7
ASSDLQGAEEAF	TRBV6-1	TRBJ1-1
ASSPTGAGSEKLF	TRBV28	TRBJ1-4
ASSVGAGTSGNEQF	TRBV9	TRBJ2-1
ASSTMNTEAF	TRBV11-2	TRBJ1-1
ASSLNRGVEKLF	TRBV4-2	TRBJ1-4
ASSASSGAYNEQF	TRBV6-1	TRBJ2-1
ASTQQGYEQY	TRBV2	TRBJ2-7
ASSLEGTGGYEQY	TRBV7-9	TRBJ2-7
ASSFTGTGGEETQY	TRBV5-1	TRBJ2-5
AISESLAKYNEQF	TRBV10-3	TRBJ2-1
ASSEEGLAMYNEQF	TRBV2	TRBJ2-1
ASSQTSVDEQF	TRBV7-9	TRBJ2-1
ASSRGRATEAF	TRBV28	TRBJ1-1
ASSFRGRLWDGYT	TRBV5-4	TRBJ1-2
ASSEELAGGYEQY	TRBV6-1	TRBJ2-7
ASSLGLEGGRALT	TRBV5-1	TRBJ2-6
ASSSGTAHYGYT	TRBV11-3	TRBJ1-2
ASSAEAGLAYNEQF	TRBV5-4	TRBJ2-1
ASSLTVQETQY	TRBV28	TRBJ2-5
ASSRGLAGGYEQY	TRBV7-9	TRBJ2-7
ASSSSGRAVTDTQY	TRBV6-5	TRBJ2-3
ASVTPGQGWTEAF	TRBV28	TRBJ1-1
ASSATSGVRYSGANVLT	TRBV9	TRBJ2-6
ASRIQGEILNYGYT	TRBV28	TRBJ1-2
ASSPPGRGRDSPLH	TRBV18	TRBJ1-6
ASSFGQGGGKTGELF	TRBV5-4	TRBJ2-2
ASSLGISMNTEAF	TRBV5-1	TRBJ1-1
ASSAHRGGTEAF	TRBV25-1	TRBJ1-1
ASTLPGESETQY	TRBV6-6	TRBJ2-5
ATSRMRAGTGDVKTEAF	TRBV15	TRBJ1-1
SVAGSNYGYT	TRBV29-1	TRBJ1-2
ASSPGTGTYGYT	TRBV7-9	TRBJ1-2
ASSPSYEQY	TRBV16	TRBJ2-7
ASSSESGGAF	TRBV18	TRBJ1-1
ASSLAGSTGELF	TRBV5-1	TRBJ2-2
ASSVIGSTEAF	TRBV9	TRBJ1-1
ASSRRLADEQF	TRBV4-3	TRBJ2-1